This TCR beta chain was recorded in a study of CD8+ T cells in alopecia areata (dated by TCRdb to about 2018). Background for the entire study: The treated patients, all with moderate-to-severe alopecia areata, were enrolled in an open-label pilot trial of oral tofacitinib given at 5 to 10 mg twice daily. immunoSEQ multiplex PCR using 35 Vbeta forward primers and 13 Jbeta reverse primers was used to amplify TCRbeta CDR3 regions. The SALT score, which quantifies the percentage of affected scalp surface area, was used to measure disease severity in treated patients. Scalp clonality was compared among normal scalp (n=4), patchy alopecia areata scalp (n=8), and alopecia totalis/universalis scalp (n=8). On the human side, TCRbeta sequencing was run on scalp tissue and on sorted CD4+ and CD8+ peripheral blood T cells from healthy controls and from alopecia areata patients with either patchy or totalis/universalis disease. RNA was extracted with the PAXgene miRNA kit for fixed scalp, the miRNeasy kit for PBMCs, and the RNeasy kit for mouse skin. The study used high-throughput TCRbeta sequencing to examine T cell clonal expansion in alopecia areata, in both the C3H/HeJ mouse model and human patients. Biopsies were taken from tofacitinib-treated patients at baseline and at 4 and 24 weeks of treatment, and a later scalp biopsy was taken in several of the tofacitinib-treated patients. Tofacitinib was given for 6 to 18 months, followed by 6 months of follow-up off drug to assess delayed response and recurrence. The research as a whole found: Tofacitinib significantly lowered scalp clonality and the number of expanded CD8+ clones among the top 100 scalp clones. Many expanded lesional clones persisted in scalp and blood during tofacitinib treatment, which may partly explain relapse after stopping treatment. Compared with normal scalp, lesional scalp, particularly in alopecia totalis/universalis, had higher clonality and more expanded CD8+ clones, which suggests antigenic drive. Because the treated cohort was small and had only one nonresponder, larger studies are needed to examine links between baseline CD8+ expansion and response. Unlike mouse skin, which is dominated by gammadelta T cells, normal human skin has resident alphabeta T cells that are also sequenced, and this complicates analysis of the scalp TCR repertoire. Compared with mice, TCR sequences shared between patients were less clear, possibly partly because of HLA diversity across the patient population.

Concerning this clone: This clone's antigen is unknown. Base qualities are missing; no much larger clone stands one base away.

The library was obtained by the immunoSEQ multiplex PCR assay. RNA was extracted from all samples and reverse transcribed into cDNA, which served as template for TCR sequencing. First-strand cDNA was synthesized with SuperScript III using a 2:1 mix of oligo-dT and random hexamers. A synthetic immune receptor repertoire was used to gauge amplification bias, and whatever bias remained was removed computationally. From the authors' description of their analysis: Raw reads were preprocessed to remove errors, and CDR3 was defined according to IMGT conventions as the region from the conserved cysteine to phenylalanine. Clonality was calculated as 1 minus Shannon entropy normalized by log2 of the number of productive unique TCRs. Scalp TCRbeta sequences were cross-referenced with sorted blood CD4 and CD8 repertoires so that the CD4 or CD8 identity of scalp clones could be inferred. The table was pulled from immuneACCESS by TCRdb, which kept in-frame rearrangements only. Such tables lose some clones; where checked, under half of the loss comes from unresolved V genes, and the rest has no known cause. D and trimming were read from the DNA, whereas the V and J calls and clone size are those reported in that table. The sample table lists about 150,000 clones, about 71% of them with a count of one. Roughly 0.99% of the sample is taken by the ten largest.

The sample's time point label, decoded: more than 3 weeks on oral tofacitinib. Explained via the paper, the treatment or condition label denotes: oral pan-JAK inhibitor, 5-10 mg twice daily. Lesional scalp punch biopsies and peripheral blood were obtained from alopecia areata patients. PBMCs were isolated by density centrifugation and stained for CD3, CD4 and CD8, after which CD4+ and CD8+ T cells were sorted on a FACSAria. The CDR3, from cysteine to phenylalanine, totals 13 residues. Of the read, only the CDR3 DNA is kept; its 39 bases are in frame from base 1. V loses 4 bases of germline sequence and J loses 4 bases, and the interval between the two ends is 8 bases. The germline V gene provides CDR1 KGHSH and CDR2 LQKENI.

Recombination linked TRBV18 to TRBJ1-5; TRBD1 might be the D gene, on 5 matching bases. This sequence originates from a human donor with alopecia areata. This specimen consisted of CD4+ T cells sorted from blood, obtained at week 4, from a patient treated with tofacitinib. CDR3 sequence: CASSHGGNQPQHF. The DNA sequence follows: TGTGCCAGCTCACATGGGGGGAATCAGCCCCAGCATTTT.